This TCR beta chain derives from a study of T cell responses to AZD1222 COVID-19 vaccine. Study-wide context: Second doses were pooled across both intervals (about 4 or about 12 weeks). Regarding the study as a whole: Nearly half of the spike-specific TCRs reportedly recognize variant regions that carry no mutations. Donor demographics were predominantly white British with a female majority; clonal diversity may be underestimated. Only a handful of AZD1222 recipients, six or seven in all, had baseline seropositivity.

Profiling relied on immunoSEQ multiplex PCR, and the TCRdb table lists in-frame clones only, not all of them. The sample yields about 130,000 clones, around 94% seen once. Looked up from germline, CDR1 is SGHRS and CDR2 is YFSETQ. Between the trimmed V and J ends, which lost 1 base and 4 bases, there was a span of 12 bases. The CDR3 runs 15 residues. As to this clone: What it binds is not known.

Sequencing used peripheral blood, obtained on day 0 of AZD1222 vaccination. The chain has TRBV5-1 and TRBJ1-3; D call uncertain. The receptor's source is an adult in good health. The CDR3 sequence: CASSLSEVAGNTIYF. In DNA form, the CDR3 reads TGCGCCAGCAGCTTGAGCGAGGTCGCCGGAAACACCATATATTTT.